Listed below are T cell receptor beta chains from one sample, sequenced in a study of human T cells and chemical hapten exposure. TCRdb ran MiXCR on the RACE reads and lists one entry per CDR3 protein. The data hold about 260,000 distinct CDR3 sequences, with about 8.6% observed a single time. The sequencing used whole blood, collected in connection with sensitization to the hapten diphenylcyclopropenone (DPC). The receptors originated from a woman aged 40-49 years with alopecia areata. Some clones in this sample may be carry-over from other donors' samples. Each CDR3 is given with its conserved first and last residue. A D gene is named only where the DNA matches it firmly. The listing skips clone size in some rows; elsewhere it reads once, few, many or a size class.

few	TRBV6-1	-	TRBJ1-6	TGTGCCAGCAGTGCCCCAAATTCACCCCTCCACTTT	CASSAPNSPLHF
few	TRBV18	-	TRBJ1-2	TGTGCCAGCTCATTAGACAGCGGGTATGGCTACACCTTC	CASSLDSGYGYTF
few	TRBV6-1	TRBD1	TRBJ2-7	TGTGCCAGCAGGACAGGGATGGATTACGAGCAGTACTTC	CASRTGMDYEQYF
few	TRBV28	-	TRBJ2-7	TGTGCCAGCAGCCCGTCTCTTGGGGGCCCCCACGAGCAGTACTTC	CASSPSLGGPHEQYF
few	TRBV6-5	TRBD1	TRBJ1-5	TGTGCCAGCAGTCGGACAGGGAAGGAGCCCCAGCATTTT	CASSRTGKEPQHF
-	TRBV28	TRBD1	TRBJ2-2	TGTGCCACCACAGGGGGAATGACCGGGGAGCTGTTTTTT	CATTGGMTGELFF
few	TRBV7-9	-	TRBJ2-1	TGTGCCAGCAGCTCGTCCCGTCCGAAACCAGGCAGCTCCTACAATGAGCAGTTCTTC	CASSSSRPKPGSSYNEQFF
few	TRBV2	-	TRBJ2-5	TGTGCCAGCAGTGAACTCCTTCCGGGCCTTGATTATCAAGAGACCCAGTACTTC	CASSELLPGLDYQETQYF
few	TRBV12-3/TRBV12-4	-	TRBJ2-7	TGTGCCAGCAGTTTACAGGGCCTCCCCGAGCAGTACTTC	CASSLQGLPEQYF
many	TRBV12-3/TRBV12-4	-	TRBJ2-3	TGTGCCAGCAGGCAGGACAGAATCGATACGCAGTATTTT	CASRQDRIDTQYF
-	TRBV10-3	-	TRBJ1-4	TGTGCCATCAGTGACAGGACCCTTGCAATTAATGAAAAACTGTTTTTT	CAISDRTLAINEKLFF
-	TRBV6-5	-	TRBJ2-7	TGTGCCAGCAGCAGCACCTTAGCGGCCTCCTACGAGCAGTACTTC	CASSSTLAASYEQYF
-	TRBV20-1	-	TRBJ1-1	TGCAGTGCCCCGGTGGGGATGAACACTGAAGCTTTCTTT	CSAPVGMNTEAFF
-	TRBV28	-	TRBJ2-6	TGTGCCAGCAAGGGGGGAGGCCTCTCTGGGGCCAACGTCCTGACTTTC	CASKGGGLSGANVLTF
-	TRBV27	-	TRBJ2-1	TGTGCCAGCAGTCCAACCGGACAAACCCGACCATACAATGAGCAGTTCTTC	CASSPTGQTRPYNEQFF
-	TRBV20-1	TRBD2	TRBJ2-7	TGCAGTGCTGGAGGAGCCCTAAGCGGGAGGCCCCCGTTGGAGCAGTACTTC	CSAGGALSGRPPLEQYF
many	TRBV4-2	-	TRBJ1-4	TGTGCCAGCAGCCAAGATGCGGGGCTGTTTTTT	CASSQDAGLFF
few	TRBV12-3/TRBV12-4	TRBD2	TRBJ2-3	TGTGCCAGCAGTTTTCGTGGCGCGGGACTAGCAACAGATACGCAGTATTTT	CASSFRGAGLATDTQYF
-	TRBV7-9	TRBD1	TRBJ2-7	TGTGCCAGCAGCCCGGGACAGGGAGGGCCCTTGTACTTC	CASSPGQGGPLYF
few	TRBV2	-	TRBJ2-7	TGTGCCAGCGGCCCCGACGGGGCCTACGAGCAGTACTTC	CASGPDGAYEQYF
few	TRBV24-1	-	TRBJ1-1	TGTGCCACCAGTGGCTCAGGGAGGAGGAACACTGAAGCTTTCTTT	CATSGSGRRNTEAFF
-	TRBV28	-	TRBJ2-2	TGTGCCAGCAGTTTATTAAGATTTTCCACCGGGGAGCTGTTTTTT	CASSLLRFSTGELFF
-	TRBV28	-	TRBJ2-4	TGTGCCGGCAGTTTAGGGGGACCCAAAAACATTCAGTACTTC	CAGSLGGPKNIQYF
many	TRBV10-3	TRBD1	TRBJ2-4	TGTGCCATCAGTCCGGGACAGGGGATTGTCCAAGCCAAAAACATTCAGTACTTC	CAISPGQGIVQAKNIQYF
-	TRBV6-1	TRBD1	TRBJ1-2	TGTGCCAGCAAATCGGCAGGGGGTAACAAGGGCTACACCTTC	CASKSAGGNKGYTF
-	TRBV6-2/TRBV6-3	TRBD1	TRBJ2-1	TGTGCCAGCAGTCCAGGGACAGGGGGCGATTGGAATGAGCAGTTCTTC	CASSPGTGGDWNEQFF
many	TRBV28	-	TRBJ2-5	TGTGCCAGCAGTTCAGGGCGAGAGACCCAGTACTTC	CASSSGRETQYF
-	TRBV7-9	TRBD2	TRBJ2-7	TGTGCCAGCAGTCCGGGACTAAGCGGGACTCCTACCTACGAGCAGTACTTC	CASSPGLSGTPTYEQYF
-	TRBV29-1	-	TRBJ1-5	TGCAGCGTTTGGGACAGCAATCAGCCCCAGCATTTT	CSVWDSNQPQHF
many	TRBV6-6	-	TRBJ1-2	TGTGCCAGCAGAGTAGAAGGTAGCTACACCTTC	CASRVEGSYTF
-	TRBV10-3	-	TRBJ2-1	TGTGCCATCAGTGATCCCGCGGGCACCTACAATGAGCAGTTCTTC	CAISDPAGTYNEQFF
-	TRBV6-2/TRBV6-3	TRBD2	TRBJ2-7	TGTGCCAGCAGTTACGGAGTACCGGGAGGCGCCTACGAGCAGTACTTC	CASSYGVPGGAYEQYF
few	TRBV9	TRBD2	TRBJ2-3	TGTGCCAGCAGCGTAGGCGGGAGCAGGACAGATACGCAGTATTTT	CASSVGGSRTDTQYF
many	TRBV29-1	-	TRBJ2-7	TGCAGCGTTGCCCTGGCCCTGGGACACAGCACCTACGAGCAGTACTTC	CSVALALGHSTYEQYF
-	TRBV5-1	TRBD2	TRBJ2-7	TGCGCCAGCAGCTTGGTTAGCGGGAGCGACGAGCAGTACTTC	CASSLVSGSDEQYF
few	TRBV29-1	TRBD1	TRBJ2-7	TGCAGCGTTACCCCTCGACAGGGGATCGACGAGCAGTACTTC	CSVTPRQGIDEQYF
-	TRBV5-1	TRBD1	TRBJ1-2	TGCGCCAGCAGCTTGGATCTAGACAGGGTGAAAGGCTACACCTTC	CASSLDLDRVKGYTF
few	TRBV12-3/TRBV12-4	TRBD1	TRBJ1-5	TGTGCCAGCAGTTTAGCCGGGACAGGGGCCGTTCAGCCCCAGCATTTT	CASSLAGTGAVQPQHF
many	TRBV25-1	TRBD2	TRBJ2-7	TGTGCCAGCGGCGGACTAGCGGGTTACGAGCAGTACTTC	CASGGLAGYEQYF
-	TRBV7-3	-	TRBJ2-2	TGTGCCAGCAGCTTAAACCCCCCTACTCTATCAAACACCGGGGAGCTGTTTTTT	CASSLNPPTLSNTGELFF
-	TRBV7-2	TRBD2	TRBJ2-1	TGTGCCAGCAGCTTATGGGGGGGTGACGGTTACGAGCAGTTCTTC	CASSLWGGDGYEQFF